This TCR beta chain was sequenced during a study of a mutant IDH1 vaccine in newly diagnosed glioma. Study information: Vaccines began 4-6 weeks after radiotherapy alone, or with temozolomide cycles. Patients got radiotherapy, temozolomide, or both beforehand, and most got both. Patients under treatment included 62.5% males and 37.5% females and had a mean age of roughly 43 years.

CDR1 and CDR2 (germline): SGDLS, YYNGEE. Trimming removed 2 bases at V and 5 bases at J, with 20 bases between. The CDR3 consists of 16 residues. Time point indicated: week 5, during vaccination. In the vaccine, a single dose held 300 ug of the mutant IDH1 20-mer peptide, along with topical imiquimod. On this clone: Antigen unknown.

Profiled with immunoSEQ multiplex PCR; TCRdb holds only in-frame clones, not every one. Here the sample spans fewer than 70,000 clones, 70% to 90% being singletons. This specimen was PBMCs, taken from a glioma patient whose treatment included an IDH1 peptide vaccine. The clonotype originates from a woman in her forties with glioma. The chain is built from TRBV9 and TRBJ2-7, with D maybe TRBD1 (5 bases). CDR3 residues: CASSVQGTRSTNEQYF. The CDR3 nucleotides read TGTGCCAGCAGCGTCCAGGGCACCAGGTCCACGAACGAGCAGTACTTC.